This T cell receptor beta chain was identified during a study of T cells in Graves' hyperthyroidism and ophthalmopathy. The CDR3 regions of TCR beta were amplified from RNA transcripts. The HTBI primer set served for first-round RT-PCR of the TCR CDR3. TCRdb reprocessed the multiplex PCR reads with MiXCR, giving one entry per CDR3 protein. The sample consists of over 500,000 distinct CDR3 sequences, 15% to 20% of them appearing once. The ends were cut back, 10 bases at V and 0 bases at J, with 16 bases in the middle. CDR1 and CDR2 (germline): MNHNS, SASEGT. CDR3 length: 15 amino acids. This clonotype has ten or more counts.

The source is a woman younger than 30 with Graves' ophthalmopathy. Sequencing was performed on blood. The rearrangement uses TRBV6-1 and TRBJ2-1; either TRBD1 or TRBD2 may fit D (6 bases each). Here the CDR3 reads CATRGGTSSYNEQFF. The DNA for the CDR3 is TGTGCCACCAGGGGCGGGACGAGCTCCTACAATGAGCAGTTCTTC.